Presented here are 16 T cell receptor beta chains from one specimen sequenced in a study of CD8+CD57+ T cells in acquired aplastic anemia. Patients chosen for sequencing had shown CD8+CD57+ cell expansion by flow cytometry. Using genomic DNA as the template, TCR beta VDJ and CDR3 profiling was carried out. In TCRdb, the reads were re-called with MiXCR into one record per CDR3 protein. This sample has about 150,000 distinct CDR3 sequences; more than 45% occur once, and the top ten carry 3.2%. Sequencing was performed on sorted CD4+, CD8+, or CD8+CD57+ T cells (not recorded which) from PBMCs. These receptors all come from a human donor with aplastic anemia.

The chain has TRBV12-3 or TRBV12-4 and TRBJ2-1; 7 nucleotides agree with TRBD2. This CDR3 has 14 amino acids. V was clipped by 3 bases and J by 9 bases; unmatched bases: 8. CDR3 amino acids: CASSFGLVVGEQFF. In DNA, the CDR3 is TGTGCCAGCAGTTTTGGACTAGTCGTTGGTGAGCAGTTCTTC.

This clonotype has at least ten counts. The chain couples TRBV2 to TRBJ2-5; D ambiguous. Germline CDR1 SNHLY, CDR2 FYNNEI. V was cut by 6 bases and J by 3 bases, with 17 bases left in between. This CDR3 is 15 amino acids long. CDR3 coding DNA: TGTGCCAGCAGGGTACAAGGACGGGCCGAAGAGACCCAGTACTTC. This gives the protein CASRVQGRAEETQYF.

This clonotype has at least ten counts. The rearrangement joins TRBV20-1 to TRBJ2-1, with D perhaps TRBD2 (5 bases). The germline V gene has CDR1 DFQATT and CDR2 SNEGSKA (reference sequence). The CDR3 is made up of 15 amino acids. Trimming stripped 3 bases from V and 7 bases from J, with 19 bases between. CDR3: CSASLVRDLSNEQFF. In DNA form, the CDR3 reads TGCAGTGCTAGTCTGGTCCGGGATTTATCTAATGAGCAGTTCTTC.

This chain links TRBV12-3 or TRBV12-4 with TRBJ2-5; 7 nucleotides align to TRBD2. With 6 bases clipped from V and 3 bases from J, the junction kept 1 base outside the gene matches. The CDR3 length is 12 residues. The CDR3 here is CASRGLEETQYF. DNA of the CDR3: TGTGCCAGCAGAGGACTAGAAGAGACCCAGTACTTC.

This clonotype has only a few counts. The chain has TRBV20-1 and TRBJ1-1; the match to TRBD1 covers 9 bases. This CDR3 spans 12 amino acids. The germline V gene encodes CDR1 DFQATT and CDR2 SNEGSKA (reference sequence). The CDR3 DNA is TGCTGTCCGGGACAGGGAGGCACTGAAGCTTTCTTT. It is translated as CCPGQGGTEAFF.

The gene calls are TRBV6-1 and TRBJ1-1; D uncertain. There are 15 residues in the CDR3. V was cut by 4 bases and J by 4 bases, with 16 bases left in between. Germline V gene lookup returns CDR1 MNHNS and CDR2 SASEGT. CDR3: CASSGQMSGVTEAFF. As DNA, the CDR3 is TGTGCCAGCAGTGGGCAAATGTCCGGGGTCACTGAAGCTTTCTTT.

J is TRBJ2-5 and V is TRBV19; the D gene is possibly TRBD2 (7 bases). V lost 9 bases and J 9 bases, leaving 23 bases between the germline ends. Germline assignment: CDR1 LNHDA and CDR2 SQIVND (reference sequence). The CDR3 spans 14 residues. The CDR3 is CASRPGGGNQPQYF. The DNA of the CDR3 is TGTGCCAGCAGACCGGGGGGCGGCAATCAGCCCCAGTACTTC.

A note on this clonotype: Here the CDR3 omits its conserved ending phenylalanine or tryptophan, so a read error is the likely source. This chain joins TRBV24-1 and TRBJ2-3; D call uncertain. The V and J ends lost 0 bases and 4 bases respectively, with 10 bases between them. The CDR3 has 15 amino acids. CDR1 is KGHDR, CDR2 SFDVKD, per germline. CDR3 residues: CATSDLGSPPDTQYL. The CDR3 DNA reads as TGTGCCACCAGTGATTTGGGCTCCCCCCCAGATACGCAGTATCTT.

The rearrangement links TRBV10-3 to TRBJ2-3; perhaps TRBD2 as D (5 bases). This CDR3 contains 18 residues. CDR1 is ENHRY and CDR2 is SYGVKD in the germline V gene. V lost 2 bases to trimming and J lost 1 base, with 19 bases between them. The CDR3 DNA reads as TGTGCCATCAGTGAGGGGGTGGGTCGAACCGGGGGCACAGATACGCAGTATTTT. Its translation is CAISEGVGRTGGTDTQYF.

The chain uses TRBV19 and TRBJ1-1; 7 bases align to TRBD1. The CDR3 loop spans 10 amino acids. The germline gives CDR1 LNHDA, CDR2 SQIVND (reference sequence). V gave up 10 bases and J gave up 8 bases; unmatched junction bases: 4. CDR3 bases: TGTGCCACCAAACAGGGGGAAGCTTTCTTT. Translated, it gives CATKQGEAFF.

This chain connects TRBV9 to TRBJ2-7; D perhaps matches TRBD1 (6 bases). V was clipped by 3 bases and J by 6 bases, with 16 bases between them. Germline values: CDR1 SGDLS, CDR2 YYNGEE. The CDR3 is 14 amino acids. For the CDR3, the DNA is TGTGCCAGCAGCGCAGGGGCCCAGGGGAGCGAGCAGTACTTC. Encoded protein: CASSAGAQGSEQYF.

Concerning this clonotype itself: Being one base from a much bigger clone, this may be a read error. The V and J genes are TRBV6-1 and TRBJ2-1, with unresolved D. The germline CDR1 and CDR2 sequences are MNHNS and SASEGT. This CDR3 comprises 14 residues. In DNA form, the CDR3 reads TGTGCCAGCAGTGTCTGGCCTACTGGGAATGAGCAGCTCTTC. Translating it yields CASSVWPTGNEQLF.

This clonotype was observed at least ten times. CDR3 sequence: CATSRDLGAVDYGYTF. CDR3 nucleotides: TGTGCCACCAGCAGAGATCTCGGGGCCGTCGACTATGGCTACACCTTC. This sequence joins TRBV15 and TRBJ1-2, with D possibly matching TRBD1 (5 bases). The CDR3 sequence is 16 residues long. Germline V gene lookup returns CDR1 LNHNV and CDR2 YYDKDF (reference sequence). The V end was cut by 0 bases, the J end by 3 bases, with 14 bases between.

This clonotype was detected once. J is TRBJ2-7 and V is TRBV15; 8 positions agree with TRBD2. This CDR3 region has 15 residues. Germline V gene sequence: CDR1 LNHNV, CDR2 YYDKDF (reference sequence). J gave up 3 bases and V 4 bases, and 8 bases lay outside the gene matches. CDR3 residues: CATSNAGTRYYEQYF. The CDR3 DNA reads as TGTGCCACCAGCAATGCCGGGACTAGGTACTACGAGCAGTACTTC.

The CDR3 loop is CASSTGSRMVQAFF. CDR3 nucleotide sequence: TGTGCCAGTAGTACAGGTAGTAGGATGGTCCAAGCTTTCTTT. V and J are TRBV19 and TRBJ1-1; D gene ambiguous. Germline-derived CDR1 and CDR2 are LNHDA and SQIVND (reference sequence). Trimming stripped 4 bases from V and 9 bases from J, with 18 bases between. The CDR3 extends over 14 amino acids.

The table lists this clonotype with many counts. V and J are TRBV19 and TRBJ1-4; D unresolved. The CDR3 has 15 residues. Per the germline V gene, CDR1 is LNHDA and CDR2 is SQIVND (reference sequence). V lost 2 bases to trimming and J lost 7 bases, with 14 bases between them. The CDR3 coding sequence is TGTGCCAGTAGTATAACTGGGTCACGAGCTGAAAAACTGTTTTTT. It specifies CASSITGSRAEKLFF.